This note documents a single T cell receptor (beta chain) sequence. Its specific antigen is unknown. The sample holds no much larger clone one base away, and base qualities are not on file. Participants in the prospective study were aged about 18 to 95 years, lived in 20 to 30 United States geographic areas, and enrolled through a virtual design. In the prospective study, participants were assigned to cohorts based on the clinical history participants reported in a screening survey and a study questionnaire. For ImmuneRACE Cohort 3, a participant was defined as recovered based on two consecutive negative NP/OP PCR tests, clearance by a healthcare professional, or resolution of symptoms. Mobile phlebotomists in the prospective study collected whole blood, serum and a nasopharyngeal or oropharyngeal swab from every participant. Additional blood draws and questionnaires over an approximately two-month period could optionally be provided by prospective study participants. Before DNA extraction, blood samples from the prospective study were shipped at room temperature or frozen.

This specimen comes from a study of blood T cell repertoires in COVID-19 (dated by TCRdb to 2018 to 2021). Background on the whole study: Collaborator samples came from the United States, Italy and Spain and covered acute and convalescent phases of COVID-19. Samples came from the ongoing ImmuneRACE study (first 160 participants) plus 1,254 subjects from 6 global collaborators. The material from the prospective study consisted of cDNA or gDNA derived from T cells, B-cell-depleted T cells, or PBMCs. The repertoires were released in a freely available public database intended as a resource for research on the immune response to SARS-CoV-2. Where HLA class I and class II types were available, the types were taken from metadata supplied by the sample provider, not from assay-based typing. Nearly every sample came with metadata listing a de-identified subject ID, COVID-19 status, age in years and sex. Subjects who had been exposed to COVID-19, were actively infected with it, or had recovered from it provided the deeply sampled blood TCRbeta repertoires that made up the dataset. The paper's findings and limits, for the study overall: The quantity of clinical and demographic metadata differed by source and by participant and was supplied without curation.

The germline V gene supplies CDR1 MDHEN and CDR2 SYDVKM. The junction shows trimming of 5 bases on V and 2 bases on J, and the gene matches do not reach 10 bases of it. The CDR3 goes from the cysteine to the phenylalanine over 16 residues. Kept here is only the CDR3 DNA, which spans 48 bases and is read in frame from base 1. TCRbeta CDR3 regions were amplified from genomic DNA using the immunoSEQ Assay, a bias-controlled multiplex PCR. Under the source paper's analysis protocol: Nucleated cell counts per sample were estimated from amplification of reference gene primers within the assay. To quantify the absolute abundance of each unique TCRbeta CDR3 rearrangement, sequence reads were collapsed and filtered. For each sample, productive Simpson clonality was calculated as the square root of Simpson's diversity index across productive rearrangements. TCRdb re-hosts the immuneACCESS table, in-frame sequences only. Its copies lack some clones; in the studies checked, an unresolved V gene accounts for under half of them, and the cause for the rest is not known. The V and J calls and clone size are taken from that table; D and trimming were inferred from the DNA. The sample profile shows 200,000 to 250,000 clones; approximately 84% of them were found once. Clones ranked in the top ten supply approximately 16% of the sample.

The sequencing sample was made of PBMCs or T cells enriched from blood (not recorded which). The rearrangement combines TRBV28 with TRBJ2-7; 9 central nucleotides agree with TRBD2. The clonotype was recovered from a man aged 35 to 55 who had recovered from COVID-19. The CDR3 is CASSRPKSGRPYEQYF. DNA sequence: TGTGCCAGCAGTCGACCAAAAAGCGGGAGGCCCTACGAGCAGTACTTC. The CDR3, completed at both ends by the reference TRBV28 and TRBJ2-7 genes, gives the full variable domain DVKVTQSSRYLVKRTGEKVFLECVQDMDHENMFWYRQDPGLGLRLIYFSYDVKMKEKGDIPEGYSVSREKKERFSLILESASTNQTSMYLCASSRPKSGRPYEQYFGPGTRLTVT.